The 5 T cell receptor beta chains below all came from one sample that was sequenced in a study of T cell responses to AZD1222 COVID-19 vaccine. Sequenced by immunoSEQ multiplex PCR; TCRdb stores in-frame clones only, minus some. In the table there are tens of thousands of clones, approximately 89% of which are singletons. Sample: peripheral blood, taken on day 0 of MenACWY control vaccination. Receptors originate from an adult in good health.

This rearrangement joins TRBV6-5 to TRBJ1-3; D is unresolved. The CDR3 runs to 16 residues. The V gene's germline CDR1 is MNHEY and CDR2 SVGAGI. Trimming removed 0 bases at V and 1 base at J, with 10 bases between. CDR3 nucleotides: TGTGCCAGCAGTTACTCAGGCGTTACTTCTGGAAACACCATATATTTT. It yields the protein CASSYSGVTSGNTIYF.

The chain has TRBV6-5 and TRBJ2-1, with D possibly TRBD1 on 5 matching bases. The germline gives CDR1 MNHEY, CDR2 SVGAGI. This CDR3 is built from 14 residues. V lost 4 bases to trimming and J lost 5 bases, with 12 bases between them. The CDR3 spells CASSSTDRNNEQFF. The DNA for the CDR3 is TGTGCCAGCAGTTCAACAGACAGAAACAATGAGCAGTTCTTC.

V usage is TRBV18 and J usage is TRBJ1-2, with D tentatively TRBD1 (6 bases). Trimming cost V 2 bases and J 0 bases, with 10 bases left between them. CDR3 size: 15 residues. The V gene's germline CDR1 is KGHSH and CDR2 LQKENI. The CDR3 here is CASSPDRSTNYGYTF. The CDR3 DNA sequence: TGTGCCAGCTCACCAGACAGGAGTACTAACTATGGCTACACCTTC.

The chain employs TRBV18 and TRBJ2-4, with D possibly TRBD2 on 6 matching bases. Germline V gene data show CDR1 as KGHSH and CDR2 as LQKENI. CDR3 length equals 13 residues. The V gene lost 3 bases and the J gene lost 4 bases, with 7 bases spanning the gap. The CDR3 spells CASSPGGKNIQYF. CDR3 coding DNA: TGTGCCAGCTCACCTGGGGGGAAAAACATTCAGTACTTC.

Only a few counts were recorded for this clone. CDR3 DNA sequence: TGTGCCAGCAGTTTATACCCGAACTATGGCTACACCTTC. Translated: CASSLYPNYGYTF. This sequence joins TRBV28 and TRBJ1-2; D unclear. CDR1 and CDR2 (germline): MDHEN, SYDVKM. The V gene lost 1 base and the J gene lost 2 bases, with 5 bases spanning the gap. CDR3 length: 13 residues.